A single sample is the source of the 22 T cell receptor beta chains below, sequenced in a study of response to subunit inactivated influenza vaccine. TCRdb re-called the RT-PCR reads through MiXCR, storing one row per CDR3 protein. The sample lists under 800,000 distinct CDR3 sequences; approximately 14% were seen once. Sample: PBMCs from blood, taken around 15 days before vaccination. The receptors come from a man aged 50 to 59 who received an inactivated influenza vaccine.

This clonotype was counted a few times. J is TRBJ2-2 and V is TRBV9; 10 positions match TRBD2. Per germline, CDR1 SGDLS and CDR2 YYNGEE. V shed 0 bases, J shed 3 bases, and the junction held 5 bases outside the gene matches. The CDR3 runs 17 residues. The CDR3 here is CASSVAGLAGDTGELFF. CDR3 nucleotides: TGTGCCAGCAGCGTAGCTGGGCTAGCGGGGGACACCGGGGAGCTGTTTTTT.

CDR3 DNA sequence: TGTGCCAGCAGTTTCCAAGGACTAGCGGGGAACAATGAGCAGTTCTTC. This codes for CASSFQGLAGNNEQFF. The J gene is TRBJ2-1, the V gene TRBV27, with 12 bases lining up with TRBD2. V gave up 3 bases and J gave up 5 bases; unmatched junction bases: 5. The CDR3 length is 16 residues. The germline V gene encodes CDR1 MNHEY and CDR2 SMNVEV (reference sequence).

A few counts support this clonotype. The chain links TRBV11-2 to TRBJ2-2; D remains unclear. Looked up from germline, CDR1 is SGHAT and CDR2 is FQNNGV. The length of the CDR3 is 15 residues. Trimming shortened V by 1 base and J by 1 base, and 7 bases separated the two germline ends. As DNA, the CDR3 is TGTGCCAGCAGCTTAGTTTGGCAGAACACCGGGGAGCTGTTTTTT. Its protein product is CASSLVWQNTGELFF.

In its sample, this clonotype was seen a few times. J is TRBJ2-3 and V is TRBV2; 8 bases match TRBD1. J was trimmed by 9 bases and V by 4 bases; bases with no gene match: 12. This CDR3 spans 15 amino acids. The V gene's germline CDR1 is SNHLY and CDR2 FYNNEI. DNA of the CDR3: TGTGCCAGCAGTGTACGGCAGGGGGCTTGGGGAACGCAGTATTTT. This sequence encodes CASSVRQGAWGTQYF.

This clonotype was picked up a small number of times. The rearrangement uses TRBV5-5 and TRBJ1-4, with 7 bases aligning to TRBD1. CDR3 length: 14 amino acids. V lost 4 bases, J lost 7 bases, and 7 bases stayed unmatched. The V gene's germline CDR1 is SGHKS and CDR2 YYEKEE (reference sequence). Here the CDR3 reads CASSPGTVAEKLFF. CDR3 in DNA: TGTGCCAGCAGCCCCGGGACAGTTGCTGAAAAACTGTTTTTT.

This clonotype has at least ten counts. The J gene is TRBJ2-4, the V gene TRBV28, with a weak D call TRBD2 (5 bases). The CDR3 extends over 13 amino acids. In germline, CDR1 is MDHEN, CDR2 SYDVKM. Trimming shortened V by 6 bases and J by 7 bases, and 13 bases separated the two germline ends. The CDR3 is CASSRTSTNIQYF. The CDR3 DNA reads TGTGCCAGCAGCCGCACTAGTACCAACATTCAGTACTTC.

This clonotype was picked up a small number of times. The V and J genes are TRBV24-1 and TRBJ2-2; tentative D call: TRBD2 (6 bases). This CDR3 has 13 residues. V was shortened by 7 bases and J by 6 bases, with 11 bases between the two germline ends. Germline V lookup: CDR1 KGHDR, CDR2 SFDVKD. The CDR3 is CATRGGVAGELFF. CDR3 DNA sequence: TGTGCCACCAGGGGGGGAGTGGCCGGGGAGCTGTTTTTT.

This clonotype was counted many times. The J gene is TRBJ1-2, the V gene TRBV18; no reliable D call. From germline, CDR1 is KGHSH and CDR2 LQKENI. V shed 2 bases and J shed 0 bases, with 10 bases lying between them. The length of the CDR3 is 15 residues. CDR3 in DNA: TGTGCCAGCTCACCAGCAAGGCCACCTAACTATGGCTACACCTTC. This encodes CASSPARPPNYGYTF.

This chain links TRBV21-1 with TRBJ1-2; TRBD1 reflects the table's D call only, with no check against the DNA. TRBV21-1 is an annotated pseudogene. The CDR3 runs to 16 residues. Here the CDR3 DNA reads TGTGCCAGCAGCAAAGGGGGGGAGAACATAAACTATGGCTACACCTTC. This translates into CASSKGGENINYGYTF.

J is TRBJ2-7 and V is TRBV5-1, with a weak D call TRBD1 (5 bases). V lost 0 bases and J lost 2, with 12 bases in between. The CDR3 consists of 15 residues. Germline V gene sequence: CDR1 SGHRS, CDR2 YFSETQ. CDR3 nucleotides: TGCGCCAGCAGCTTGGTTGGGGCCCCTACCTACGAGCAGTACTTC. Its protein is CASSLVGAPTYEQYF.

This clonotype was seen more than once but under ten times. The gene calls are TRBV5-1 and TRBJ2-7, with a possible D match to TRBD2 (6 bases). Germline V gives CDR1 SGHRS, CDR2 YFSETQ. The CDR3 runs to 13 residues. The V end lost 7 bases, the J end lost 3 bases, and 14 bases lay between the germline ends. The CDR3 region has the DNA TGCGCCAGCGCCTTCGAGGGAGGCTACGAGCAGTACTTC. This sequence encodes CASAFEGGYEQYF.

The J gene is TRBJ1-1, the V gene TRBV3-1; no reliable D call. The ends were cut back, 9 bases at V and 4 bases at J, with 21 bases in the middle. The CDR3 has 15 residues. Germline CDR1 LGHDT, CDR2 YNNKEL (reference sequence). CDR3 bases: TGTGCCAGTACCCCGTCCGAGTCTCGGGTCACTGAAGCTTTCTTT. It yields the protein CASTPSESRVTEAFF.

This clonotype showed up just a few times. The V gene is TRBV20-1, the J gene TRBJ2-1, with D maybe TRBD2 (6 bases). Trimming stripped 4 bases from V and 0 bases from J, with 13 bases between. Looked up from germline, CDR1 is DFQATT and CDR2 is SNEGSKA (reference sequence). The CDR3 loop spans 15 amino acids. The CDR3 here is CSAILGGSSYNEQFF. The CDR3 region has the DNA TGCAGTGCTATACTAGGAGGGAGCTCCTACAATGAGCAGTTCTTC.

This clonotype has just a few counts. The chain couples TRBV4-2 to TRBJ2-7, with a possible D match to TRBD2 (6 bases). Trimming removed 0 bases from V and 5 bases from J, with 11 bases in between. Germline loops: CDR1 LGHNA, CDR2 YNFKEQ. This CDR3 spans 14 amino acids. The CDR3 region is CASSQDAGFNEQYF. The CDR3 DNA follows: TGTGCCAGCAGCCAAGATGCGGGGTTCAACGAGCAGTACTTC.

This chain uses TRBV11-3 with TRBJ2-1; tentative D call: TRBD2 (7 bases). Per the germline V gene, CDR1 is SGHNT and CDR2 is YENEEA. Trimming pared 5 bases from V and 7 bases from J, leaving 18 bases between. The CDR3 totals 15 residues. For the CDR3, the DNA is TGTGCCAGCAGCCGAGGGGGGAGGGCGAGGAATGAGCAGTTCTTC. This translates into CASSRGGRARNEQFF.

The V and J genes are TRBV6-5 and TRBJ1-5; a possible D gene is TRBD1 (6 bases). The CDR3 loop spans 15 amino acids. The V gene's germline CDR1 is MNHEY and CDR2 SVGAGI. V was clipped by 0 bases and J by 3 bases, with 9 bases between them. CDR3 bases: TGTGCCAGCAGTTACTCGACAGGCCTCAATCAGCCCCAGCATTTT. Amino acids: CASSYSTGLNQPQHF.

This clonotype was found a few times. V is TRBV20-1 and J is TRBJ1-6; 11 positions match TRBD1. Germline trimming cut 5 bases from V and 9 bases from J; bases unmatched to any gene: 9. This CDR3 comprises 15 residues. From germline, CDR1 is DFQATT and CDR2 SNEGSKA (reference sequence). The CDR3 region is CSAFIAGTGGSPLHF. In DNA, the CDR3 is TGCAGTGCTTTCATCGCCGGGACAGGGGGTTCACCCCTCCACTTT.

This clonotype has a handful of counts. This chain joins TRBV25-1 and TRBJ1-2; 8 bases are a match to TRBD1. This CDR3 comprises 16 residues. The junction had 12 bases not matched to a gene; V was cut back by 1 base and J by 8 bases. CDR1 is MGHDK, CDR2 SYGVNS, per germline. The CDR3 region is CASSEWGGQGAEGYTF. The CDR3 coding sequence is TGTGCCAGCAGTGAATGGGGGGGTCAGGGGGCAGAAGGCTACACCTTC.

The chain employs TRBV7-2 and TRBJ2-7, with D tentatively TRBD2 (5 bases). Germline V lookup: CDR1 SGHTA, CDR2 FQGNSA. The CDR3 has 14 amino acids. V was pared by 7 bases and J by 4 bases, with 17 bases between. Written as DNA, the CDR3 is TGTGCCAGCACTCCCCGGATGGGAGTTTACGAGCAGTACTTC. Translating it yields CASTPRMGVYEQYF.

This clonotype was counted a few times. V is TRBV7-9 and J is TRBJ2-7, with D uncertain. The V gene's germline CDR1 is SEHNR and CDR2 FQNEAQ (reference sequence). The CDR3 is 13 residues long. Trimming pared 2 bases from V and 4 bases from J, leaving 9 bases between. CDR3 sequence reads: CASSLSVKYEQYF. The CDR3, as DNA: TGTGCCAGCAGCTTATCAGTTAAGTACGAGCAGTACTTC.

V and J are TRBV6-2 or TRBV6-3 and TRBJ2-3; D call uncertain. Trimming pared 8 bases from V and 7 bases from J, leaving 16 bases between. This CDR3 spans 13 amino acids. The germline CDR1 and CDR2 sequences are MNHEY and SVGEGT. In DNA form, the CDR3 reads TGTGCCAGCCGCGGTCTTGCGAGGAATACGCAGTATTTT. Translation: CASRGLARNTQYF.

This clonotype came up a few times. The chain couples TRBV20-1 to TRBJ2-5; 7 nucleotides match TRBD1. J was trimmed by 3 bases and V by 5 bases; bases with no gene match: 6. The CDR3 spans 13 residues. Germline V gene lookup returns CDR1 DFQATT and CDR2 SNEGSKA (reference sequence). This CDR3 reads CSAVLTGKETQYF. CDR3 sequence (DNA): TGCAGTGCTGTATTGACAGGGAAAGAGACCCAGTACTTC.